This T cell receptor beta chain was observed in a study of human T cells and chemical hapten exposure. Points from the study as a whole: TCRs exceeding 1 in 1000 frequency stayed unchanged with DPC sensitization. In the PT1 data, expanded TCR counts showed a positive correlation with patch test score.

The CDR3 runs to 14 residues. Germline V CDR1 and CDR2: SGHTA, FQGNSA. V was pared by 2 bases and J by 2 bases, with 1 base of the junction left unmatched. In its sample, this clonotype was seen a few times. Its matching antigen is unknown. This sample's time point: patch test 3, about 24 weeks after DPC sensitization. Documented treatment: therapeutic diphenylcyclopropenone sensitization with weekly scalp DPC. TCRdb ran MiXCR on the RACE reads and lists one entry per CDR3 protein. The table includes fewer than 55,000 distinct CDR3 sequences, 9.9% detected once. This clonotype originated in a woman aged 40-49 years with alopecia areata. Some clones in this sample may be carry-over from other donors' samples. The specimen comprised whole blood, sampled in connection with sensitization to the hapten diphenylcyclopropenone (DPC). The rearrangement links TRBV7-2 to TRBJ2-5, with 8 positions matching TRBD1. The CDR3 nucleotides are TGTGCCAGCAGCTTACACAGGGGGCAAGAGACCCAGTACTTC. The encoded protein is CASSLHRGQETQYF.